This T cell receptor (beta chain) was observed in a study of shared clonotypes between healthy human individuals. For the study at large: The composition of the donors was a couple of women and a few men aged 18 to 49.

This clone was seen only once. Assay: immunoSEQ multiplex PCR; the TCRdb copy retains only in-frame clones and omits some. The sample carries 1.4 million to 1.5 million clones, roughly 96% recorded once. Looked up from germline, CDR1 is SEHNR and CDR2 is FQNEAQ (reference sequence). This CDR3 region has 19 residues. The J segment lost 3 bases and the V segment lost 1 base, leaving 16 bases of the junction unmatched. This chain connects TRBV7-9 to TRBJ2-3, with TRBD2 matching 7 bases. Sequencing used naive CD4+ T cells sorted from blood. Subset of the sample: CD45RA+ positively selected. This clonotype was obtained from a man aged 25-45 years in good health. The CDR3 sequence: CASSLVALADGTATDTQYF. Here the CDR3 DNA reads TGTGCCAGCAGCTTAGTTGCCCTAGCGGATGGGACCGCGACAGATACGCAGTATTTT.